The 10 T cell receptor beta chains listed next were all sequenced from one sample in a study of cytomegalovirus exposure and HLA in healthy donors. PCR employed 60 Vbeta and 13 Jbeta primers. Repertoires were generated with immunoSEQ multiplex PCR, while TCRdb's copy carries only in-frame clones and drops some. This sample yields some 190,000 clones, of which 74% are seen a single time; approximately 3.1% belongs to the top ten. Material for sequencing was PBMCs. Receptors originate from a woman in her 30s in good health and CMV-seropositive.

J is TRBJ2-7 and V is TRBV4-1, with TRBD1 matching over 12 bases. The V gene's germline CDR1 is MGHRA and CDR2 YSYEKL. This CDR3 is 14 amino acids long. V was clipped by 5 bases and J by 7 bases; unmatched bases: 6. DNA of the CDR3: TGCGCCAGCAGCTCGGGACAGGGGGCGCGTGAGCAGTACTTC. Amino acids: CASSSGQGAREQYF.

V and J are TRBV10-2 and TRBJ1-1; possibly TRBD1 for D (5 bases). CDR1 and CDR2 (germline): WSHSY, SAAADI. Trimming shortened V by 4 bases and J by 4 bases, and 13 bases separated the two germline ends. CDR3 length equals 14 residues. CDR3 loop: CASSAPREATEAFF. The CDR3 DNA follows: TGCGCCAGCAGTGCCCCCAGGGAGGCCACTGAAGCTTTCTTT.

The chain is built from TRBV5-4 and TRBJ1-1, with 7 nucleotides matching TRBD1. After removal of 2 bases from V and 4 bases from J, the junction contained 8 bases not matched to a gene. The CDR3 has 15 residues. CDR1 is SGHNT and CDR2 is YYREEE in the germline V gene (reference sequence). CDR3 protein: CASSFIQGIGTEAFF. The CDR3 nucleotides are TGTGCCAGCAGCTTTATACAGGGGATCGGCACTGAAGCTTTCTTT.

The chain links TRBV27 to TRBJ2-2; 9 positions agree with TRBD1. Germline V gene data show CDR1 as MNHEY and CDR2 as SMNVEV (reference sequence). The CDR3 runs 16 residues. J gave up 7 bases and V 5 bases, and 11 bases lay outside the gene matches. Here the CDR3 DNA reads TGTGCCAGCAGTCCCGGGACAGGGACGGGTCACGGGGAGCTGTTTTTT. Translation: CASSPGTGTGHGELFF.

CDR3 coding DNA: TGTGCCAGCCTACGTAGCGGGGAGTACGAGCAGTACTTC. Its translation: CASLRSGEYEQYF. The V gene is TRBV6-1, the J gene TRBJ2-7; 8 positions match TRBD2. This CDR3 is built from 13 residues. Germline V CDR1 and CDR2: MNHNS, SASEGT. The V segment lost 8 bases and the J segment 4 bases; nucleotides outside the gene matches: 7.

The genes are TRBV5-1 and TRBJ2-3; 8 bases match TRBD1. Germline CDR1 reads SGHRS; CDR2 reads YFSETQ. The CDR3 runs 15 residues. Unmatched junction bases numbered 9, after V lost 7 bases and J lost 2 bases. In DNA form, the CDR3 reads TGCGCCAGCGGCGCCGCGACAGGGGTCACAGATACGCAGTATTTT. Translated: CASGAATGVTDTQYF.

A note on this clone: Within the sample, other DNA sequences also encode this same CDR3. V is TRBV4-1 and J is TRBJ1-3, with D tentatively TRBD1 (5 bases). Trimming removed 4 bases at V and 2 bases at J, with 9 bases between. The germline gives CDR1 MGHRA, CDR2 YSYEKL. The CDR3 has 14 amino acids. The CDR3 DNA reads TGCGCCAGCAGCCCCCGGGGGACTGGAAACACCATATATTTT. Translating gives CASSPRGTGNTIYF.

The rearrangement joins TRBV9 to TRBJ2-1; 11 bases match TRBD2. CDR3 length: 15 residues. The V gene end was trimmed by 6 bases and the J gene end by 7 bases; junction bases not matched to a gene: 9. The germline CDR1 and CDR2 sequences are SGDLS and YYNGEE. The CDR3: CASNRKTSGNNEQFF. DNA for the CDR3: TGTGCCAGCAACAGAAAGACTAGCGGGAATAATGAGCAGTTCTTC.

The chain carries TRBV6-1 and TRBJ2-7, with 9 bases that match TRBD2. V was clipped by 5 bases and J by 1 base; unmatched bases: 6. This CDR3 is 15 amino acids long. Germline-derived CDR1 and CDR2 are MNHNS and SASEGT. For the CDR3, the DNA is TGTGCCAGCAGTACCTCGACTAGCGGATCCTACGAGCAGTACTTC. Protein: CASSTSTSGSYEQYF.

CDR3 amino acids: CASSLVRSGNTIYF. CDR3 DNA sequence: TGTGCCAGCAGCTTAGTTCGCTCTGGAAACACCATATATTTT. J is TRBJ1-3 and V is TRBV7-6; D uncertain. The CDR3 runs 14 residues. Between the trimmed V and J ends, which lost 1 base and 0 bases, there was a span of 4 bases. Germline CDR1 reads SGHVS; CDR2 reads FNYEAQ.